This is a list of T cell receptor beta chains from one sample in a study of identical twins. TCRdb independently ran MiXCR on the 5' RACE reads; one entry per CDR3 protein. Among over 200,000 distinct CDR3 sequences listed, 10% to 13% were seen once. The sequenced sample was memory T cells sorted from blood. Receptors were obtained from a middle-aged man in good health. The CDR3 runs from the conserved cysteine through the conserved F or W. The order of the fields is J gene, clone size, V gene, D gene, CDR3 protein, CDR3 DNA. The D gene is left open where the match is weak. Not all rows give a size; the values are once, few, many and, for expanded clones, a class.

>TRBJ1-5|many|TRBV5-1|TRBD1
CASSLDGQGGNQPQHF
TGCGCCAGCAGCTTGGACGGTCAGGGGGGTAATCAGCCCCAGCATTTT
>TRBJ1-2|once|TRBV4-1|TRBD1
CASSQVIARGFGGYTF
TGCGCCAGCAGCCAAGTCATAGCCAGGGGGTTTGGTGGCTACACCTTC
>TRBJ2-7|.|TRBV7-2|TRBD2
CASSSGTSTYEQYF
TGTGCCAGCAGCTCGGGGACTAGCACCTACGAGCAGTACTTC
>TRBJ2-3|.|TRBV25-1|TRBD2
CASRPSGKDPDTQYF
TGTGCCAGCAGACCTAGCGGGAAGGATCCAGATACGCAGTATTTT
>TRBJ2-5|few|TRBV4-1|.
CASSQEPLKGRETQYF
TGCGCCAGCAGCCAAGAACCTCTAAAGGGACGGGAGACCCAGTACTTC
>TRBJ1-1|few|TRBV4-1|.
CASSQATGPEAFF
TGCGCCAGCAGCCAGGCAACGGGCCCTGAAGCTTTCTTT
>TRBJ2-6|few|TRBV6-1|.
CASSGRSSGANVLTF
TGTGCCAGCAGTGGCAGGAGCTCTGGGGCCAACGTCCTGACTTTC
>TRBJ2-7|few|TRBV5-1|TRBD1
CASSSTGTGLSEQYF
TGCGCCAGCAGCTCCACCGGGACAGGGTTAAGCGAGCAGTACTTC
>TRBJ2-5|few|TRBV7-8|.
CASSQGAVETQYF
TGTGCCAGCAGCCAAGGGGCCGTCGAGACCCAGTACTTC
>TRBJ2-4|many|TRBV12-3/TRBV12-4|TRBD1
CASSLGGQLPEIKNIQYF
TGTGCCAGCAGTTTAGGGGGACAGTTACCCGAGATCAAAAACATTCAGTACTTC
>TRBJ1-1|.|TRBV19|.
CASSSMMNTEAFF
TGTGCCAGTAGTTCTATGATGAACACTGAAGCTTTCTTT
>TRBJ1-1|many|TRBV7-3|TRBD1
CASSLVRTGGGTEAFF
TGTGCCAGCAGCTTAGTTCGGACAGGGGGCGGCACTGAAGCTTTCTTT
>TRBJ1-1|many|TRBV12-3/TRBV12-4|TRBD1
CASSVTGASTEAFF
TGTGCCAGCAGTGTTACAGGGGCGTCCACTGAAGCTTTCTTT
>TRBJ2-4|few|TRBV10-1|TRBD1
CASSDTGAGIQYF
TGCGCCAGCAGTGATACAGGGGCTGGCATTCAGTACTTC
>TRBJ1-5|.|TRBV5-8|TRBD1
CASSKRGQGSQPQHF
TGTGCCAGCAGCAAAAGAGGACAGGGAAGTCAGCCCCAGCATTTT
>TRBJ1-2|few|TRBV7-2|.
CASSLASANYGYTF
TGTGCCAGCAGCTTAGCATCAGCTAACTATGGCTACACCTTC
>TRBJ1-2|many|TRBV27|.
CASGEGGGYGYTF
TGTGCCAGCGGGGAGGGGGGCGGCTATGGCTACACCTTC
>TRBJ2-2|many|TRBV6-4|TRBD1
CASSRWTGDVTGELFF
TGTGCCAGCAGTCGTTGGACAGGGGACGTCACCGGGGAGCTGTTTTTT
>TRBJ2-1|many|TRBV28|TRBD2
CASSLGGRPQYNEQFF
TGTGCCAGCAGTTTGGGCGGGAGGCCTCAATACAATGAGCAGTTCTTC
>TRBJ1-3|many|TRBV6-1|.
CASTRGPYSGNTIYF
TGTGCCAGCACCCGTGGACCATACTCTGGAAACACCATATATTTT
>TRBJ1-6|few|TRBV30|.
CAWGQTNSPLHF
TGTGCCTGGGGACAGACTAATTCACCCCTCCACTTT
>TRBJ2-3|many|TRBV9|TRBD1
CASSVGQGRSLDTQYF
TGTGCCAGCAGCGTAGGACAGGGGCGGAGTTTAGATACGCAGTATTTT
>TRBJ1-6|.|TRBV5-1|.
CASSFTTGNQRSPLHF
TGCGCCAGCAGTTTCACTACAGGGAATCAACGTTCACCCCTCCACTTT
>TRBJ2-7|.|TRBV4-1|TRBD1
CASSQRAGQGYEQYF
TGCGCCAGCAGCCAGAGGGCCGGACAGGGCTACGAGCAGTACTTC
>TRBJ1-4|.|TRBV30|TRBD1
CAWQIRGASEKLFF
TGTGCCTGGCAGATCAGGGGGGCGAGTGAAAAACTGTTTTTT
>TRBJ2-1|.|TRBV28|TRBD2
CATQGVVSSGTYNEQFF
TGTGCCACCCAAGGGGTCGTCTCTAGCGGGACCTACAATGAGCAGTTCTTC
>TRBJ2-7|few|TRBV4-3|.
CASSQGRGAGYEQYF
TGCGCCAGCAGCCAAGGGAGGGGTGCGGGATACGAGCAGTACTTC
>TRBJ2-1|many|TRBV5-5|TRBD2
CASSFWASGDNEQFF
TGTGCCAGCAGCTTTTGGGCTAGCGGGGACAATGAGCAGTTCTTC
>TRBJ2-7|many|TRBV4-1|.
CASSQEVVEAGREQYF
TGCGCCAGCAGCCAAGAGGTTGTGGAGGCGGGCAGGGAGCAGTACTTC
>TRBJ1-5|.|TRBV28|TRBD1
CASSHPSLGTGGNQPQHF
TGTGCCAGCAGCCACCCCTCTTTGGGGACAGGTGGGAATCAGCCCCAGCATTTT
>TRBJ1-5|.|TRBV21-1|.
CASSKLRDSRIQPQHF
TGTGCCAGCAGCAAACTCCGGGACAGCCGGATTCAGCCCCAGCATTTT
>TRBJ1-1|.|TRBV21-1|.
CASSNRTGTDVNTEAFF
TGTGCCAGCAGCAATCGTACCGGGACGGACGTTAACACTGAAGCTTTCTTT
>TRBJ2-7|.|TRBV28|TRBD1
CASRGTGTGDEQYF
TGTGCCAGCAGGGGAACCGGGACAGGGGACGAGCAGTACTTC
>TRBJ1-3|few|TRBV29-1|.
CSARTGSSGNTIYF
TGCAGCGCAAGGACCGGCTCCTCTGGAAACACCATATATTTT
>TRBJ2-2|.|TRBV15|.
CATSEEAIAGELFF
TGTGCCACCAGTGAGGAGGCAATTGCCGGGGAGCTGTTTTTT
>TRBJ2-7|few|TRBV6-5|TRBD2
CASSYSGLAAYEQYF
TGTGCCAGCAGTTACTCGGGACTAGCGGCCTACGAGCAGTACTTC
>TRBJ2-1|few|TRBV10-3|TRBD2
CAISAGTTYNEQFF
TGTGCCATCAGTGCCGGGACTACCTACAATGAGCAGTTCTTC
>TRBJ2-3|many|TRBV7-2|.
CASSLQPRDTQYF
TGTGCCAGCAGCTTACAGCCACGCGATACGCAGTATTTT
>TRBJ2-1|many|TRBV7-8|.
CASSLAIVSSSYNEQFF
TGTGCCAGCAGCTTAGCCATCGTCTCCAGCTCCTACAATGAGCAGTTCTTC
>TRBJ2-7|.|TRBV28|TRBD1
CASSLETGGTTYEQYF
TGTGCCAGCAGTTTGGAAACAGGGGGAACTACCTACGAGCAGTACTTC
>TRBJ1-3|few|TRBV4-1|.
CASSKAPLQGTSGNTIYF
TGCGCCAGCAGCAAAGCTCCCCTTCAGGGTACCTCTGGAAACACCATATATTTT
>TRBJ2-1|.|TRBV2|TRBD1
CASSGGTGNGGYYNEQFF
TGTGCCAGCAGTGGCGGGACAGGGAATGGAGGGTACTACAATGAGCAGTTCTTC
>TRBJ2-6|.|TRBV3-1|TRBD1
CASSQDTDRASSGANVLTF
TGTGCCAGCAGCCAAGATACGGACAGGGCTTCCTCTGGGGCCAACGTCCTGACTTTC
>TRBJ2-5|many|TRBV4-1|.
CASSQETQETQYF
TGCGCCAGCAGCCAAGAGACACAAGAGACCCAGTACTTC
>TRBJ2-1|many|TRBV7-2|TRBD2
CASSTSGGSYNEQFF
TGTGCCAGCAGTACTAGCGGGGGCTCCTACAATGAGCAGTTCTTC
>TRBJ2-7|.|TRBV28|.
CASRGGENGEQYF
TGTGCCAGCAGAGGAGGGGAAAACGGCGAGCAGTACTTC
>TRBJ1-5|many|TRBV20-1|TRBD1
CSARDLLQGASNQPQHF
TGCAGTGCTAGAGACCTCCTACAGGGGGCAAGCAATCAGCCCCAGCATTTT
>TRBJ2-7|many|TRBV5-1|.
CASSFSGVSGYEQYF
TGCGCCAGCAGCTTCTCAGGAGTCTCGGGCTACGAGCAGTACTTC
>TRBJ2-3|many|TRBV7-3|.
CASSPLGGSGKGGTDTQYF
TGTGCCAGCAGCCCCCTAGGGGGAAGCGGGAAAGGCGGCACAGATACGCAGTATTTT
>TRBJ2-2|many|TRBV28|TRBD2
CASSPDLAGATGELFF
TGTGCCAGCAGCCCTGATCTAGCGGGGGCAACCGGGGAGCTGTTTTTT
>TRBJ2-1|many|TRBV20-1|TRBD2
CSARSPSSGRQGEQFF
TGCAGTGCTAGATCCCCTTCTAGCGGGAGGCAGGGTGAGCAGTTCTTC
>TRBJ2-3|few|TRBV20-1|.
CSARDLVGLPSDTQYF
TGCAGTGCTAGAGATCTCGTGGGACTCCCCTCGGATACGCAGTATTTT
>TRBJ2-2|few|TRBV27|TRBD1
CASGPNDRVVPTGELFF
TGTGCCAGCGGCCCTAACGACAGGGTGGTTCCTACCGGGGAGCTGTTTTTT